The 3 T cell receptor beta chains below come from one sample, sequenced in a study of T cells after yellow fever vaccination. TCRdb re-called the 5' RACE reads with MiXCR, one entry per CDR3 protein. The table records hundreds of thousands of distinct CDR3 sequences, roughly 19% of them present only once. Specimen: PBMCs, collected 15 days after the yellow fever booster vaccination. The receptors were gathered from a young man who received the YFV17D yellow fever vaccine.

This chain connects TRBV28 to TRBJ2-1; a possible D gene is TRBD2 (7 bases). Germline CDR1 reads MDHEN; CDR2 reads SYDVKM. Trimming pared 6 bases from V and 9 bases from J, leaving 21 bases between. The CDR3 runs 15 residues. This CDR3 reads CASRFLRGRGAEQFF. CDR3 coding DNA: TGTGCCAGCAGATTCCTGCGGGGGAGGGGGGCTGAGCAGTTCTTC.

This clonotype was observed many times. The chain combines TRBV12-3 or TRBV12-4 with TRBJ2-6; D might be TRBD2 (5 bases). Deletions cut 2 bases from V and 3 bases from J, with 8 bases between. The CDR3 totals 15 residues. CDR3 DNA sequence: TGTGCCAGCAGTTTATCCGGGGTTGGGGCCAACGTCCTGACTTTC. Translated: CASSLSGVGANVLTF.

This clonotype was counted a few times. The CDR3: CSATISPGELFF. CDR3 bases: TGCAGTGCTACTATTTCCCCCGGGGAGCTGTTTTTT. V is TRBV20-1 and J is TRBJ2-2; D not resolved. The CDR3 is 12 amino acids. V lost 4 bases to trimming and J lost 6 bases, with 9 bases between them. Per germline, CDR1 DFQATT and CDR2 SNEGSKA (reference sequence).